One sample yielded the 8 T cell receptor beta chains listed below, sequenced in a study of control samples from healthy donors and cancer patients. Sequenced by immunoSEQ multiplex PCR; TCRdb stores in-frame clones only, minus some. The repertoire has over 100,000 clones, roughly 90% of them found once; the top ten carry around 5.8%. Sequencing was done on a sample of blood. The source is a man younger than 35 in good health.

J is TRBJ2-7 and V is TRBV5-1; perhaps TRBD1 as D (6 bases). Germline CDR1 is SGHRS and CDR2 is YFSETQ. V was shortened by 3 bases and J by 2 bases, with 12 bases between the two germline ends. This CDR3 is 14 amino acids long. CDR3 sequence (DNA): TGCGCCAGCAGCTCCGCAGGGGCCCCCTACGAGCAGTACTTC. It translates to CASSSAGAPYEQYF.

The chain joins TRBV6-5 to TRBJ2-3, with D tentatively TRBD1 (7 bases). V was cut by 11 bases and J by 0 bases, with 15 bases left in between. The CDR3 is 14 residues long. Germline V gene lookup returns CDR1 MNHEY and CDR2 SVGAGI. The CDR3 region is CAAPRDSSTDTQYF. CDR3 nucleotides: TGTGCCGCCCCGCGGGACAGTAGCACAGATACGCAGTATTTT.

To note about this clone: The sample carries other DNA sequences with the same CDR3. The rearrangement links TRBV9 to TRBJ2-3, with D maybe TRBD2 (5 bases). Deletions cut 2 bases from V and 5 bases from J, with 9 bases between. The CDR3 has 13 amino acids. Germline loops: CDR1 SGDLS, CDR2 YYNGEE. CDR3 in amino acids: CASSVDRGDTQYF. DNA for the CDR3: TGTGCCAGCAGCGTTGACCGGGGAGATACGCAGTATTTT.

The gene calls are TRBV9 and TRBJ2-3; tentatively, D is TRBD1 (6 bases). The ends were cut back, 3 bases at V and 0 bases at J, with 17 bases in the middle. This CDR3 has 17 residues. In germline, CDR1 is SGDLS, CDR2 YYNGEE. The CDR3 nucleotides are TGTGCCAGCAGCGGCGGACAGTCGGCAAGAAGCACAGATACGCAGTATTTT. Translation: CASSGGQSARSTDTQYF.

The CDR3 nucleotides read TGTGCCAGCAGTTACTCCCCAGACGAATTCACTGGCTACACCTTC. This sequence encodes CASSYSPDEFTGYTF. This chain joins TRBV6-5 and TRBJ1-2; D ambiguous. This CDR3 comprises 15 residues. Germline V gene sequence: CDR1 MNHEY, CDR2 SVGAGI. The germline V and J ends were trimmed by 0 bases and 7 bases, with 15 bases remaining between them.

CDR3 sequence (DNA): TGTGCCAGCAGCGTTCGGAGCGGGGATTACGAGCAGTACTTC. As protein: CASSVRSGDYEQYF. The J gene is TRBJ2-7, the V gene TRBV9, with 7 bases that match TRBD2. V shed 2 bases, J shed 4 bases, and the junction held 6 bases outside the gene matches. The CDR3 spans 14 residues. CDR1 is SGDLS and CDR2 is YYNGEE in the germline V gene. The full variable domain, completed using reference TRBV9 and TRBJ2-7, is DSGVTQTPKHLITATGQRVTLRCSPRSGDLSVYWYQQSLDQGLQFLIQYYNGEERAKGNILERFSAQQFPDLHSELNLSSLELGDSALYFCASSVRSGDYEQYFGPGTRLTVT.

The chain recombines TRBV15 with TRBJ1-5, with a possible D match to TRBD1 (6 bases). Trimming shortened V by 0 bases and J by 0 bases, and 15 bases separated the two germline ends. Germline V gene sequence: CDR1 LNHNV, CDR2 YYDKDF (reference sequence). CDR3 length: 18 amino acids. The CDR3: CATSRDKEAGDSNQPQHF. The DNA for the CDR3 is TGTGCCACCAGCAGAGATAAGGAGGCAGGGGATAGCAATCAGCCCCAGCATTTT.

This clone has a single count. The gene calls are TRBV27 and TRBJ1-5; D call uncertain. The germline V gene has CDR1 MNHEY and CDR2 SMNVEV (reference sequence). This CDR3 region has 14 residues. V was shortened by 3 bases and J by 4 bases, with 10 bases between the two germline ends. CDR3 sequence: CASSFGVGNQPQHF. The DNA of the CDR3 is TGTGCCAGCAGTTTCGGAGTGGGGAATCAGCCCCAGCATTTT.